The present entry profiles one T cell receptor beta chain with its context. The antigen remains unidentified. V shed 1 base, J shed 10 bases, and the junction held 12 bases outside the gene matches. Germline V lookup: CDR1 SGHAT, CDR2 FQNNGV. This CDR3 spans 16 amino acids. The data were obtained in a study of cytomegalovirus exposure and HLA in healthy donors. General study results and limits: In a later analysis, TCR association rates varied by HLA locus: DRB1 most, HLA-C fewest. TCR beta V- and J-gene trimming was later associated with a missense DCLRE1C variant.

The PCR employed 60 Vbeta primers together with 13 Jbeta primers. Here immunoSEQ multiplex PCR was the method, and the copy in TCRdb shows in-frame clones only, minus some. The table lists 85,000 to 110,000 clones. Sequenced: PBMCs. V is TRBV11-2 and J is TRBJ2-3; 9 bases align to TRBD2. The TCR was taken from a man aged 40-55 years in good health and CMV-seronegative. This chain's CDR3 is CASSLGGSGSEVPQYF. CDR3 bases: TGTGCCAGCAGCTTAGGCGGTAGCGGGAGTGAAGTTCCGCAGTATTTT.